This T cell receptor beta chain was sequenced in a study of patients and donors after allogeneic stem cell transplantation. V was shortened by 4 bases and J by 6 bases, with 17 bases between the two germline ends. The CDR3 is 15 residues long. In germline, CDR1 is KGHDR, CDR2 SFDVKD. TCRdb re-derived calls from the RT-PCR reads in MiXCR, one entry per CDR3 protein. This table holds some 880,000 distinct CDR3 sequences, about a sixth found once. This chain uses TRBV24-1 with TRBJ1-2; D may be TRBD1 (5 bases). This receptor was identified in a human donor who was either an allogeneic HSCT recipient or a stem cell or donor lymphocyte infusion donor (not recorded which). It is not recorded whose cells these are; they may come from a transplant donor. Sequences were obtained from blood, either unsorted or a sorted T cell fraction (not recorded which). This CDR3 reads CATSDRGRGPNGYTF. The CDR3 DNA follows: TGTGCCACCAGTGACCGGGGTCGGGGACCAAATGGCTACACCTTC.